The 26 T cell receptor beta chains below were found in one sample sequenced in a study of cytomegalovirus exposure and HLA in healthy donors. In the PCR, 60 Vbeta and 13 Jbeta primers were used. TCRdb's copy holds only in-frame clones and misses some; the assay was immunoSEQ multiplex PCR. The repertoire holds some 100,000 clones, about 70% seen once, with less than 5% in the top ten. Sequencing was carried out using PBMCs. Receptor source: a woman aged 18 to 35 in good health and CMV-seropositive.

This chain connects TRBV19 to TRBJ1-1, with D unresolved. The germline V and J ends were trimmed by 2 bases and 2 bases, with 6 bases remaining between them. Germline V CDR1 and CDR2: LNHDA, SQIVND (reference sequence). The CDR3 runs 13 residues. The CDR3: CASSINLNTEAFF. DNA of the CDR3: TGTGCCAGTAGTATAAACCTAAACACTGAAGCTTTCTTT. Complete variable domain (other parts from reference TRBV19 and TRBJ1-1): DGGITQSPKYLFRKEGQNVTLSCEQNLNHDAMYWYRQDPGQGLRLIYYSQIVNDFQKGDIAEGYSVSREKKESFPLTVTSAQKNPTAFYLCASSINLNTEAFFGQGTRLTVV.

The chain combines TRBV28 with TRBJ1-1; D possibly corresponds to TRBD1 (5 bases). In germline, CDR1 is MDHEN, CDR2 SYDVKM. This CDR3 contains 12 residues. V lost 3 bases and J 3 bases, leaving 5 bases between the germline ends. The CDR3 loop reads CASSLGHTEAFF. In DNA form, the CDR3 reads TGTGCCAGCAGTTTGGGGCACACTGAAGCTTTCTTT. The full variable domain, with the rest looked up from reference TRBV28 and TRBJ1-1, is DVKVTQSSRYLVKRTGEKVFLECVQDMDHENMFWYRQDPGLGLRLIYFSYDVKMKEKGDIPEGYSVSREKKERFSLILESASTNQTSMYLCASSLGHTEAFFGQGTRLTVV.

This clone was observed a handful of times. The DNA of the CDR3 is TGTGCCAGCAGACCAGACAGGACCCTATCTGGGGCCAACGTCCTGACTTTC. This sequence encodes CASRPDRTLSGANVLTF. The chain has TRBV2 and TRBJ2-6; weak D call: TRBD1 (6 bases). Trimming took off 6 bases at V and 1 base at J, with 16 bases between the two ends. Germline loops: CDR1 SNHLY, CDR2 FYNNEI. There are 17 residues in the CDR3.

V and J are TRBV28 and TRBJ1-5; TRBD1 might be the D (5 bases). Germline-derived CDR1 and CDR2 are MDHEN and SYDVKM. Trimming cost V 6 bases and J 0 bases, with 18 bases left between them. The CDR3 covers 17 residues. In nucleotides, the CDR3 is TGTGCCAGCAGCTCAGACTGGGGCCCGTATAGCAATCAGCCCCAGCATTTT. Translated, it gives CASSSDWGPYSNQPQHF.

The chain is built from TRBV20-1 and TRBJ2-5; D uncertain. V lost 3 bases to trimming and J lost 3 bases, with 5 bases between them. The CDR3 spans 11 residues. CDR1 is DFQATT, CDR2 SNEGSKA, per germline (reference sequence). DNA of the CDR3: TGCAGTGCTAGTGGAGAAGAGACCCAGTACTTC. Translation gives CSASGEETQYF.

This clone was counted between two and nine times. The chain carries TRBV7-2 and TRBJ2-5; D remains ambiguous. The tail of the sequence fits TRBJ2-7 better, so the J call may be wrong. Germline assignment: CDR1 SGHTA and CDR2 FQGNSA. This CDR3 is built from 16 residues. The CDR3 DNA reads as TGTGCCAGCAGCCGTGATGCTAGTTATCCACTATACGAGCAGTACTTC. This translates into CASSRDASYPLYEQYF.

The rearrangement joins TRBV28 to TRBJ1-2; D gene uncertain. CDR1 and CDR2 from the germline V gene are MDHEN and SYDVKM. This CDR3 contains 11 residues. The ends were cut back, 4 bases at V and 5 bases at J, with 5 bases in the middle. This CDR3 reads CASSSEYGYTF. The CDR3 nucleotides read TGTGCCAGCAGTTCCGAGTATGGCTACACCTTC.

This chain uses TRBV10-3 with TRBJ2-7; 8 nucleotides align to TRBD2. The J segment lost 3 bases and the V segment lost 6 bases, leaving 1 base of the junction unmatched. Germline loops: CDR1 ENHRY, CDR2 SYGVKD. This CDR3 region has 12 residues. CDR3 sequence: CAISGGDYEQYF. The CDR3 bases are TGTGCCATCAGCGGGGGGGACTACGAGCAGTACTTC.

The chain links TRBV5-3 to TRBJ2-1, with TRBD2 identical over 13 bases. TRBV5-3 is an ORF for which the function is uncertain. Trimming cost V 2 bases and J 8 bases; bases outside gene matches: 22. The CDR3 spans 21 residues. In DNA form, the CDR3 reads TGTGCCAGAAGCTTTTTAGGCAGGGGGCCCCCACTAGCGGGAGGGCCCGATGAGCAGTTCTTC. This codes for CARSFLGRGPPLAGGPDEQFF.

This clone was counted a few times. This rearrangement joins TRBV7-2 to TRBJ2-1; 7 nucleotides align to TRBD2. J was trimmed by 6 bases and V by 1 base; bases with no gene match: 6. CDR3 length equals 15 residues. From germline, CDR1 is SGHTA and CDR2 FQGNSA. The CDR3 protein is CASSLGTSVRNEQFF. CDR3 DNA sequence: TGTGCCAGCAGCTTAGGGACTAGTGTACGCAATGAGCAGTTCTTC.

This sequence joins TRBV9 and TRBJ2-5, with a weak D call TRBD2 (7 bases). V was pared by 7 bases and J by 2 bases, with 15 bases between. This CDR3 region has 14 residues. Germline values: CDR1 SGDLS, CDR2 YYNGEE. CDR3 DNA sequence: TGTGCCAGCGCGAGGGGGGGGCTGCAAGAGACCCAGTACTTC. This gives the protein CASARGGLQETQYF.

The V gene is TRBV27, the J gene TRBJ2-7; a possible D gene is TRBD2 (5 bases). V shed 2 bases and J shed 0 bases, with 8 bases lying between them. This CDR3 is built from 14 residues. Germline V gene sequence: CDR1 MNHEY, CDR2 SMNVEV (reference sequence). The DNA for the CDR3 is TGTGCCAGCAGTTTACGGGATGGCTCCTACGAGCAGTACTTC. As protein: CASSLRDGSYEQYF.

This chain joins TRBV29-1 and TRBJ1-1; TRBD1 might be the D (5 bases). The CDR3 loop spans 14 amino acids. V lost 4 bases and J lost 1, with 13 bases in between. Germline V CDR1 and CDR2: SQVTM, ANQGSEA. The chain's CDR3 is CSVGPQGWNTEAFF. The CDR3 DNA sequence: TGCAGCGTTGGACCCCAGGGTTGGAACACTGAAGCTTTCTTT.

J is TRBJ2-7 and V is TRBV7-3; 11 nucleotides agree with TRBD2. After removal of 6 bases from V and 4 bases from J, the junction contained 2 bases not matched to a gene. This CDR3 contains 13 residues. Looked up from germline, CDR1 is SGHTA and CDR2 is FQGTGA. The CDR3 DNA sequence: TGTGCCAGCAGTACTAGCGGGAGTTACGAGCAGTACTTC. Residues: CASSTSGSYEQYF. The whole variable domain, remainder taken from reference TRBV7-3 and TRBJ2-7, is GAGVSQTPSNKVTEKGKYVELRCDPISGHTALYWYRQSLGQGPEFLIYFQGTGAADDSGLPNDRFFAVRPEGSVSTLKIQRTERGDSAVYLCASSTSGSYEQYFGPGTRLTVT.

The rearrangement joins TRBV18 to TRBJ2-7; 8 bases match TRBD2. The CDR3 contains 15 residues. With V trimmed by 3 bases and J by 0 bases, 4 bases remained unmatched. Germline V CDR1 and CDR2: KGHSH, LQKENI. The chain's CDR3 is CASSPTSGFSYEQYF. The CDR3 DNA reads TGTGCCAGCTCACCTACTAGCGGCTTCTCCTACGAGCAGTACTTC.

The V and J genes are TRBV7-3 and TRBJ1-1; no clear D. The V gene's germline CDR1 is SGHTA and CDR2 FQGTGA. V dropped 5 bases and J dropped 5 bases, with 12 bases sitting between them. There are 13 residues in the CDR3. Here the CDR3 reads CASSPRAGTEAFF. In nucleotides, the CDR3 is TGTGCCAGCAGCCCTAGGGCGGGGACTGAAGCTTTCTTT.

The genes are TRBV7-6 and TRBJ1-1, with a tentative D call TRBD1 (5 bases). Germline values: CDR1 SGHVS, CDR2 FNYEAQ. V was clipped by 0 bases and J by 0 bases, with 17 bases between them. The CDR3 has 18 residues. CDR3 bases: TGTGCCAGCAGCTTAGCGTCGGTAGGGGCTAGGATGAACACTGAAGCTTTCTTT. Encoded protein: CASSLASVGARMNTEAFF.

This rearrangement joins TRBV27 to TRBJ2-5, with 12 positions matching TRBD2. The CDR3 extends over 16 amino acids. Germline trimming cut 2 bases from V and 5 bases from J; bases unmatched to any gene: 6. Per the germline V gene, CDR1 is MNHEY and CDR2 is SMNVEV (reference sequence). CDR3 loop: CASSLRLAGVGETQYF. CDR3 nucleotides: TGTGCCAGCAGTTTAAGACTAGCGGGAGTAGGCGAGACCCAGTACTTC.

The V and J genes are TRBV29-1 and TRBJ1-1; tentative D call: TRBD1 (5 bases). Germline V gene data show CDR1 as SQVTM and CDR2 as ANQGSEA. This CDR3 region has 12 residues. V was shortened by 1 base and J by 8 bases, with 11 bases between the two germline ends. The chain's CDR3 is CSVEGDFSEAFF. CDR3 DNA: TGCAGCGTTGAAGGGGACTTCTCCGAAGCTTTCTTT.

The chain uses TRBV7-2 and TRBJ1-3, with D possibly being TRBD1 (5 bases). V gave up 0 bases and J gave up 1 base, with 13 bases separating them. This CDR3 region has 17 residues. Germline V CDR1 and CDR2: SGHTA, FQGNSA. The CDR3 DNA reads TGTGCCAGCAGCTTAGCGTTTTCCGGGGGTTCTGGAAACACCATATATTTT. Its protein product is CASSLAFSGGSGNTIYF. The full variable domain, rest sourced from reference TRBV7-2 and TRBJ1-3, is GAGVSQSPSNKVTEKGKDVELRCDPISGHTALYWYRQSLGQGLEFLIYFQGNSAPDKSGLPSDRFSAERTGGSVSTLTIQRTQQEDSAVYLCASSLAFSGGSGNTIYFGEGSWLTVV.

The CDR3 region is CASSTLGQGPYEQYF. For the CDR3, the DNA is TGTGCCAGCAGCACTCTAGGGCAGGGCCCCTACGAGCAGTACTTC. This chain joins TRBV9 and TRBJ2-7, with a possible D match to TRBD1 (5 bases). V lost 4 bases and J lost 2, with 16 bases in between. This CDR3 has 15 residues. CDR1 and CDR2 from the germline V gene are SGDLS and YYNGEE.

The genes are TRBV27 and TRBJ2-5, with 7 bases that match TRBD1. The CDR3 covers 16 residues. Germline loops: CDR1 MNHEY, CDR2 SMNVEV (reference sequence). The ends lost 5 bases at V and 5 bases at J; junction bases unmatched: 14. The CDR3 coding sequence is TGTGCCAGCAGTCTTCCCCCGACAACAGGGGTCGAGACCCAGTACTTC. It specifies CASSLPPTTGVETQYF.

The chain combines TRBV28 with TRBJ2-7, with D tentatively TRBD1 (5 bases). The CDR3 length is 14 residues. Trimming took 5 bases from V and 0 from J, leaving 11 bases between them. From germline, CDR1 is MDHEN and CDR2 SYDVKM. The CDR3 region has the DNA TGTGCCAGCAGTCCATCGACAGTCTCCTACGAGCAGTACTTC. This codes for CASSPSTVSYEQYF.

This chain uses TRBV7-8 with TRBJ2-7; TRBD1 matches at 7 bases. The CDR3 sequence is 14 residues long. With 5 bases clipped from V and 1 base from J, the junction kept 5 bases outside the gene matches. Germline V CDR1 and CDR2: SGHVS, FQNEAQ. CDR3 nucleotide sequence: TGTGCCAGCAGCCCCCGACAGGGATCCTACGAGCAGTACTTC. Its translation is CASSPRQGSYEQYF. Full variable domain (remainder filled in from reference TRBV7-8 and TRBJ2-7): GAGVSQSPRYKVAKRGQDVALRCDPISGHVSLFWYQQALGQGPEFLTYFQNEAQLDKSGLPSDRFFAERPEGSVSTLKIQRTQQEDSAVYLCASSPRQGSYEQYFGPGTRLTVT.

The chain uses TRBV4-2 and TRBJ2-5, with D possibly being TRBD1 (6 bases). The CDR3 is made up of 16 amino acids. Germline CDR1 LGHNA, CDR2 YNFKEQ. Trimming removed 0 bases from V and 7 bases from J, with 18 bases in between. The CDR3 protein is CASSQDLGGSVGTQYF. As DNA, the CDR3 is TGTGCCAGCAGCCAAGACTTAGGGGGTAGCGTTGGGACCCAGTACTTC.

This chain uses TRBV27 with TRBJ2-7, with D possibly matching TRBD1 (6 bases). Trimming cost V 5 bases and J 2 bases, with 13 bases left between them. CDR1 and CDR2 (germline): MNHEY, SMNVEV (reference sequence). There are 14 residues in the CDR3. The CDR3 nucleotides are TGTGCCAGCAGTAACAGGGCAGAGGCCTACGAGCAGTACTTC. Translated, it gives CASSNRAEAYEQYF.